This is a list of T cell receptor beta chains from one sample in a study of blood T cell repertoires in COVID-19. Assay: immunoSEQ multiplex PCR; the TCRdb copy retains only in-frame clones and omits some. Altogether around 200,000 clones are present, 80% to 90% being singletons, with the ten largest covering under 4%. Material for sequencing was PBMCs or T cells enriched from blood (not recorded which). The source is a woman aged 40 to 55 with acute COVID-19. Each CDR3 is given with its conserved first and last residue. A D gene is named only where the DNA matches it firmly. A row's size may be missing; if present it is once, few, many or a size class.

- TRBJ1-1 TRBV21-1 16 - TGTGCCAGCAGCAAAGCGCGCCGGGGGGGCCGCACTGAAGCTTTCTTT CASSKARRGGRTEAFF
- TRBJ1-5 TRBV7-9 13 - TGTGCCAGCAGCTTAGGGAGGGATCAGCCCCAGCATTTT CASSLGRDQPQHF
- TRBJ1-5 TRBV28 14 - TGTGCCAGCAGTTTATGGGGGGGTCATCAGCCCCAGCATTTT CASSLWGGHQPQHF
- TRBJ1-6 TRBV5-8 16 - TGTGCCAGCAGCTTGGTAGCGGGGTTCGGTAATTCACCCCTCCACTTT CASSLVAGFGNSPLHF
- TRBJ1-4 TRBV3-1/TRBV3-2 14 once TGTGCCAGCAGCCAAGTACCCCACTCGGAAAAACTGTTTTTT CASSQVPHSEKLFF
- TRBJ1-5 TRBV6-2/TRBV6-3 13 - TGTGCCAGCAGTCTGGTAAGGGGACAGCCCCAGCATTTT CASSLVRGQPQHF
- TRBJ1-1 TRBV19 14 - TGTGCCAGTAGACTTAGAGGCGGGGGAACTGAAGCTTTCTTT CASRLRGGGTEAFF
- TRBJ2-7 TRBV7-2 15 - TGTGCCAGCAGCTTAGTAGCTTTCTTGGGGGGCGAGCAGTACTTC CASSLVAFLGGEQYF
- TRBJ1-1 TRBV4-1 14 few TGCGCCAGCAGGGGGACATTGAAGAACACTGAAGCTTTCTTT CASRGTLKNTEAFF
TRBD1 TRBJ1-2 TRBV2 16 - TGTGCCAGCAGTGAAGCCCTCCGGGACAGGGTACGGGGCTACACCTTC CASSEALRDRVRGYTF
TRBD1 TRBJ1-6 TRBV11-3 17 once TGTGCCAGCAGCTTAATCCCCGGGACAGAATATAATTCACCCCTCCACTTT CASSLIPGTEYNSPLHF
TRBD2 TRBJ2-3 TRBV4-1 16 - TGCGCCAGCAGCCAAGAGGAGCGGGGGGCCACAGATACGCAGTATTTT CASSQEERGATDTQYF
TRBD1 TRBJ2-1 TRBV27 15 once TGTGCCAGCAGATACGGACAGGGAACTTACAATGAGCAGTTCTTC CASRYGQGTYNEQFF
- TRBJ1-2 TRBV14 13 - TGTGCCAGCAGCCCGGGACAATCCTATGGCTACACCTTC CASSPGQSYGYTF
- TRBJ1-1 TRBV25-1 14 - TGTGCCAGCAGTGGGGGCTTGGTGAACACTGAAGCTTTCTTT CASSGGLVNTEAFF
- TRBJ1-2 TRBV2 15 - TGTGCCAGCAGCCCCGGGCAGGGGTCGTACTATGGCTACACCTTC CASSPGQGSYYGYTF
TRBD1 TRBJ1-2 TRBV6-5 14 - TGTGCCAGCAGTTACGACAGGGGGCGAGGTGGCTACACCTTC CASSYDRGRGGYTF
TRBD2 TRBJ2-1 TRBV5-4 16 - TGTGCCAGCAGCTCCCTAGCGGGGGACTCCTACAATGAGCAGTTCTTC CASSSLAGDSYNEQFF
- TRBJ1-5 TRBV30 13 - TGTGCCTGGAGGGGGCAGAACAATCAGCCCCAGCATTTT CAWRGQNNQPQHF
- TRBJ2-1 TRBV19 15 - TGTGCCAGTAGCCACCGGGTGGGTACCCGCAGCGAGCAGTTCTTC CASSHRVGTRSEQFF
- TRBJ1-6 TRBV27 14 - TGTGCCAGCAGTTTTGGCAGGCAGGGCTCACCCCTCCACTTT CASSFGRQGSPLHF
- TRBJ1-1 TRBV4-3 14 - TGCGCCAGCAGCCAAGAAAGGGGTGGAACTGAAGCTTTCTTT CASSQERGGTEAFF
- TRBJ1-1 TRBV2 14 - TGTGCCAGCAGAGGGGCCCTATCGGCCACTGAAGCTTTCTTT CASRGALSATEAFF
- TRBJ1-6 TRBV19 14 - TGTGCCAGTAGTCCGGGGGGGCTAGGGTCACCCCTCCACTTT CASSPGGLGSPLHF
- TRBJ2-1 TRBV5-1 15 once TGCGCCAGCAGCCCGAGCGGATACTCCTACAATGAGCAGTTCTTC CASSPSGYSYNEQFF
- TRBJ1-2 TRBV27 13 - TGTGCCAGCAGAAAAGAATTCCAGGGTACCTACACCTTC CASRKEFQGTYTF
- TRBJ2-7 TRBV27 14 - TGTGCCAGCAGTTTGACAGCCTCCCGGGACGAGCAGTACTTC CASSLTASRDEQYF
TRBD2 TRBJ2-4 TRBV6-5 15 - TGTGCCAGCAGTTACCGGGACTATGATAAAAACATTCAGTACTTC CASSYRDYDKNIQYF
- TRBJ1-1 TRBV7-2 12 - TGTGCCAGCAGCCGTAGCCGGACTGAAGCTTTCTTT CASSRSRTEAFF
TRBD1 TRBJ1-2 TRBV27 14 - TGTGCCAGCAGCATGGACAGGGGCTCGGTTGGCTACACCTTC CASSMDRGSVGYTF
TRBD2 TRBJ2-3 TRBV5-4 14 - TGTGCCAGCAGCTCTGAGACTAGCGGGGGGGCCCGGTATTTT CASSSETSGGARYF
- TRBJ1-5 TRBV4-3 15 once TGCGCCAGCAGCCAAGTCATCCAGGTCGGTCAGCCCCAGCATTTT CASSQVIQVGQPQHF
- TRBJ1-2 TRBV11-2 14 once TGTGCCAGCAGCGGAACAGTGGTGGTGGATGGCTACACCTTC CASSGTVVVDGYTF
TRBD1 TRBJ1-1 TRBV30 12 - TGTGCCTTCGACGGGACAGGGGGCCGAGCTTTCTTT CAFDGTGGRAFF
- TRBJ1-2 TRBV19 13 few TGTGCCAGTACCAAAGGGAGAAGGAACGGCTACACCTTC CASTKGRRNGYTF
- TRBJ2-7 TRBV27 16 - - CASSSSDRVAPYEQYF
TRBD2 TRBJ2-3 TRBV14 17 - TGTGCCAGCAGCCTCCGGACTAGCGGGGGGAACACAGATACGCAGTATTTT CASSLRTSGGNTDTQYF
TRBD1 TRBJ2-5 TRBV6-5 15 - TGTGCCAGCAGTTACGGACAGGGGGTCCAAGAGACCCAGTACTTC CASSYGQGVQETQYF
- TRBJ1-1 TRBV18 14 once TGTGCCAGCTCACTGGGGGGGTCCCCCCCTGAAGCTTTCTTT CASSLGGSPPEAFF
- TRBJ1-5 TRBV29-1 13 - TGCAGCGTTGAACAGGTACCGGGGGGGCCCCAGCATTTT CSVEQVPGGPQHF
- TRBJ1-2 TRBV27 13 few TGTGCCAGCAGTCTAACAGGGAACTATGGCTACACCTTC CASSLTGNYGYTF
- TRBJ1-2 TRBV30 13 - TGTGCCTGGAGTGTGACCAAGGGGGATGGCTACACCTTC CAWSVTKGDGYTF
TRBD2 TRBJ2-5 TRBV5-1 19 - TGCGCCAGCAGCGGAAGAGGGACTAGCGGGGGCCGTAATCAAGAGACCCAGTACTTC CASSGRGTSGGRNQETQYF
- TRBJ1-2 TRBV5-6 14 few TGTGCCAGCAGCTTGGCCGGGGCTAACTATGGCTACACCTTC CASSLAGANYGYTF
TRBD1 TRBJ2-1 TRBV24-1 16 - TGTGCCACCAGTGACCCCAGGGGGAGCTCCTACAATGAGCAGTTCTTC CATSDPRGSSYNEQFF
- TRBJ1-5 TRBV19 14 - TGTGCCAGTAGTATAGCCTCTGACGGGCAGCCCCAGCATTTT CASSIASDGQPQHF
- TRBJ1-1 TRBV5-6 13 - TGTGCCAGCAGCCGCAGGGGAGACACTGAAGCTTTCTTT CASSRRGDTEAFF
- TRBJ2-7 TRBV11-2 15 - TGTGCCAGCAGCTTATTGACAGGTAAAACCTACGAGCAGTACTTC CASSLLTGKTYEQYF
- TRBJ2-3 TRBV5-1 16 - TGCGCCAGCAGCTTGAGGGCAGGGGCTATCACAGATACGCAGTATTTT CASSLRAGAITDTQYF
- TRBJ1-4 TRBV6-6 14 once TGTGCCAGCAATCGCGGGACATTGAACGAAAAACTGTTTTTT CASNRGTLNEKLFF
TRBD1 TRBJ1-2 TRBV19 13 - TGTGCCACCACAGGGGGCGGAATCTATGGCTACACCTTC CATTGGGIYGYTF
TRBD1 TRBJ2-7 TRBV2 14 few TGTGCCAGCACAGGACAGGGCTTGACCTACGAGCAGTACTTC CASTGQGLTYEQYF
- TRBJ1-5 TRBV7-9 13 few TGTGCCAGCAGCTCTCAGGGGTTTGAGCCCCAGCATTTT CASSSQGFEPQHF
- TRBJ1-1 TRBV12-3/TRBV12-4 12 once TGTGCCAGCAGGGTCGGGTTCCTGGAAGCTTTCTTT CASRVGFLEAFF
- TRBJ2-5 TRBV19 14 - TGTGCCAGTAGTATAGTTGGAGCCTTAGAGACCCAGTACTTC CASSIVGALETQYF
- TRBJ2-2 TRBV7-8 15 - TGTGCCAGCAGCCTAACCCAAGCGGAGACCGGGGAGCTGTTTTTT CASSLTQAETGELFF
- TRBJ1-2 TRBV2 13 - TGTGCCAGCAATCGACAAGGCAGCTATGGCTACACCTTC CASNRQGSYGYTF
- TRBJ1-2 TRBV5-1 13 - TGCGCCAGCAGGCCAGGGACTTCGGGAGGCTACACCTTC CASRPGTSGGYTF
- TRBJ1-5 TRBV12-3/TRBV12-4 12 - TGTGCCAGCATTTCGGGGGACGAGCCCCAGCATTTT CASISGDEPQHF